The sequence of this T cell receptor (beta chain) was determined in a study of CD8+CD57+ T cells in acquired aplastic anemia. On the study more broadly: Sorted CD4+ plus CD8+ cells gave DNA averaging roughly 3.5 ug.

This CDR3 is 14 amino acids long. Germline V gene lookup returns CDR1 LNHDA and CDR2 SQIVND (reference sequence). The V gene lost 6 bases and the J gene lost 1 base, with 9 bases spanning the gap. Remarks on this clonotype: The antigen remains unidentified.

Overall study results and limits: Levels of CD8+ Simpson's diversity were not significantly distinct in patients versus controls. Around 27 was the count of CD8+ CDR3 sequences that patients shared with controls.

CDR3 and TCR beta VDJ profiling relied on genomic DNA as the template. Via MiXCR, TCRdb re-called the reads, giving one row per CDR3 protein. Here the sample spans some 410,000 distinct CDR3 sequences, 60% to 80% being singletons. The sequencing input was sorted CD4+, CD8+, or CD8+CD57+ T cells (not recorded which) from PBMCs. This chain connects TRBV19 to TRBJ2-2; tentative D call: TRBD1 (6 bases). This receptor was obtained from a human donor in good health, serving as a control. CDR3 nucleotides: TGTGCCAGTAGGTCGACAGGGAACACCGGGGAGCTGTTTTTT. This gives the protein CASRSTGNTGELFF.